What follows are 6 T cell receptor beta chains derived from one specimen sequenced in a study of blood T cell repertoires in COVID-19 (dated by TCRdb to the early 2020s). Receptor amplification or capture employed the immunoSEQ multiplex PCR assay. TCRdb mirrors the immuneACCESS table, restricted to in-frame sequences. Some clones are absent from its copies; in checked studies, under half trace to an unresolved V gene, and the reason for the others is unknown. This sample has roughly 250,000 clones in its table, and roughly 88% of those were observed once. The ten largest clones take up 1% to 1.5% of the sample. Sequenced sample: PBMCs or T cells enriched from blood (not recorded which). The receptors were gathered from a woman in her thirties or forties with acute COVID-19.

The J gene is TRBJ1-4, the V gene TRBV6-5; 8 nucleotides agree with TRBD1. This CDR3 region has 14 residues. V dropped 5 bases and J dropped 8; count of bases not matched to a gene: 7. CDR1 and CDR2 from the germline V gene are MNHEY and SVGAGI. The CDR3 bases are TGTGCCAGCAGTACGCAGGGGGCATGGGAAAAACTGTTTTTT. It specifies CASSTQGAWEKLFF.

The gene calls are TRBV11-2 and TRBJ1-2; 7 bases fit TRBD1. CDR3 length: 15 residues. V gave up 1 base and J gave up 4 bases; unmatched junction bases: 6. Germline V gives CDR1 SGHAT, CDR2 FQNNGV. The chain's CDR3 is CASSLAGGGSYGYTF. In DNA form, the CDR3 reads TGTGCCAGCAGCTTAGCAGGGGGTGGGAGCTATGGCTACACCTTC.

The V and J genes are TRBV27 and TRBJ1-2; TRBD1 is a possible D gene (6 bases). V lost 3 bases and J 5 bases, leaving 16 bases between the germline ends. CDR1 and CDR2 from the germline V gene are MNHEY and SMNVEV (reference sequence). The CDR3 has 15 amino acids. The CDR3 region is CASSLRGGGLYGYTF. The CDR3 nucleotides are TGTGCCAGCAGTTTGAGGGGGGGCGGTTTATATGGCTACACCTTC.

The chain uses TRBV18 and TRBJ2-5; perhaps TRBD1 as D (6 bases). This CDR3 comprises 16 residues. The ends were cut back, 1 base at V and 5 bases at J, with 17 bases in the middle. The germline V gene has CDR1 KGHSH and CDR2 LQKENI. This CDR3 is CASSPLSLAGEETQYF. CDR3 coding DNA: TGTGCCAGCTCACCACTTTCCTTGGCAGGGGAGGAGACCCAGTACTTC.

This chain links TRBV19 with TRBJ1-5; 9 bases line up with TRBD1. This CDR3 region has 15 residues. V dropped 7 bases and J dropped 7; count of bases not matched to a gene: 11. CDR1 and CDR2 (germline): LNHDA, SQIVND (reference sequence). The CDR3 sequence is CASTQTGGWEQPQHF. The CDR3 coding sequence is TGTGCCAGTACCCAGACAGGGGGGTGGGAACAGCCCCAGCATTTT. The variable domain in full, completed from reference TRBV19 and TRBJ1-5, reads DGGITQSPKYLFRKEGQNVTLSCEQNLNHDAMYWYRQDPGQGLRLIYYSQIVNDFQKGDIAEGYSVSREKKESFPLTVTSAQKNPTAFYLCASTQTGGWEQPQHFGDGTRLSIL.

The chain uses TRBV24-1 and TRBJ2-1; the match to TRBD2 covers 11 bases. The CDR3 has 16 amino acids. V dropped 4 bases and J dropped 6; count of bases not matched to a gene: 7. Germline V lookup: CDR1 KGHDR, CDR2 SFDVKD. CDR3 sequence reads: CATSDGTSGSGNEQFF. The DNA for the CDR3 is TGTGCCACCAGTGACGGAACTAGCGGGAGTGGCAATGAGCAGTTCTTC.